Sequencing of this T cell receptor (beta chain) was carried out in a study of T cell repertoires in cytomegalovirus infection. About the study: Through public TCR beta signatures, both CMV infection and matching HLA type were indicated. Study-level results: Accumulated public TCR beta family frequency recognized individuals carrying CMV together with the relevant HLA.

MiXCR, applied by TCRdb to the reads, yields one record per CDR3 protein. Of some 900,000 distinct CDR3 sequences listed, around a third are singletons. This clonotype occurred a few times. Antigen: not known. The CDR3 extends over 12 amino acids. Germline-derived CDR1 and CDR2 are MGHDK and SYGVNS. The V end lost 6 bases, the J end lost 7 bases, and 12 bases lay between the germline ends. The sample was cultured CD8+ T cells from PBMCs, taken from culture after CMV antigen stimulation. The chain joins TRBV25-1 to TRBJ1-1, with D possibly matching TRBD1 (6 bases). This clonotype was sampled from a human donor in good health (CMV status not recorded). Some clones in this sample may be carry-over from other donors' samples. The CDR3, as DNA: TGTGCCAGCAGCCCACAGGGTTTTGAAGCTTTCTTT. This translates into CASSPQGFEAFF.